The TCR beta chain described here comes from a study of T-cell reconstitution after alpha-beta-depleted transplantation in children. This clonotype was recorded at least ten times. Germline CDR1 and CDR2: PRHDT and FYEKMQ (reference sequence). This CDR3 is 18 amino acids long. V shed 0 bases and J 5 bases; nucleotides not matched to a gene: 9. Unique molecular identifiers were used in preparing the TCRbeta library. TCRdb called the PCR reads again in MiXCR, with one record for every CDR3 protein. The table includes about 640,000 distinct CDR3 sequences, approximately 15% detected once. This sequence originates from a human donor who donated a stem cell graft to a child with acute myeloid leukemia. This sample comprised PBMCs from the stem cell graft donor, obtained from the stem cell graft. The rearrangement links TRBV13 to TRBJ2-3, with 12 bases lining up with TRBD2. The CDR3 nucleotides are TGTGCCAGCAGCTTAGGTCAGGGACTAGCGGGCCGTGAAGATACGCAGTATTTT. This codes for CASSLGQGLAGREDTQYF.